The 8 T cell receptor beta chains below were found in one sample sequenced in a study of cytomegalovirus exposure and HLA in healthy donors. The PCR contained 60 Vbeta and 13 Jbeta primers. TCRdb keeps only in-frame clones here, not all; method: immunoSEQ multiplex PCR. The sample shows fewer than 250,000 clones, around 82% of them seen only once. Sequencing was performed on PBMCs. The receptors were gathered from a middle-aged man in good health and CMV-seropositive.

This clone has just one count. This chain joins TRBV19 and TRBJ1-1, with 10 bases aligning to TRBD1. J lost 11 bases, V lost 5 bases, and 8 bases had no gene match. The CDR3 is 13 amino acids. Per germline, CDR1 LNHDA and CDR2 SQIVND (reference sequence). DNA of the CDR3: TGTGCCAGTAGTGCGACAGGGGGCCGAGATGCTTTCTTT. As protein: CASSATGGRDAFF.

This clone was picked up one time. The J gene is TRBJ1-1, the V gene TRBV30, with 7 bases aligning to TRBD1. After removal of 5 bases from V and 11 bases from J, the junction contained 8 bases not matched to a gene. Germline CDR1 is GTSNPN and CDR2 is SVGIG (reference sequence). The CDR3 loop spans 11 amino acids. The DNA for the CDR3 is TGTGCCTGGGAACAGGGGATTGGTGCTTTCTTT. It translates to CAWEQGIGAFF.

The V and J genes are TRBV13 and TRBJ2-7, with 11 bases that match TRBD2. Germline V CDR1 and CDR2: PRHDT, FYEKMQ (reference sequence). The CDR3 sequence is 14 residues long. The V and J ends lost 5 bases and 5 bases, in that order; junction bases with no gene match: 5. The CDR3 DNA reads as TGTGCCAGCAGCGATAGCGGGAGGGTAAACGAGCAGTACTTC. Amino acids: CASSDSGRVNEQYF.

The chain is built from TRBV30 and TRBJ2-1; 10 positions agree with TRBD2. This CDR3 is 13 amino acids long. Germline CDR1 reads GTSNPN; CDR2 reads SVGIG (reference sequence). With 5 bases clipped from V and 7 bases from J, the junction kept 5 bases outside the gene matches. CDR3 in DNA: TGTGCCTGGCTAGCGGGAGTGAGGAATGAGCAGTTCTTC. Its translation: CAWLAGVRNEQFF.

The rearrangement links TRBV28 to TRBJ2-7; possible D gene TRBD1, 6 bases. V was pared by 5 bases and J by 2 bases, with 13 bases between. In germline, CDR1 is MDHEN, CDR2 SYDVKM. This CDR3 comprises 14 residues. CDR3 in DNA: TGTGCCAGCAGTGCCGGGACATTTGCCTACGAGCAGTACTTC. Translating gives CASSAGTFAYEQYF.

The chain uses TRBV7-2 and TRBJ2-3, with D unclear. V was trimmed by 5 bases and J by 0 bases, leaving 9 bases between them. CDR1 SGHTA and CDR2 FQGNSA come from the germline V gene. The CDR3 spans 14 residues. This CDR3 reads CASSPLTSTDTQYF. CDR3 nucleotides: TGTGCCAGCAGCCCCCTAACTAGCACAGATACGCAGTATTTT.

CDR3 protein: CSVQGDTEAFF. DNA for the CDR3: TGCAGCGTTCAGGGTGACACTGAAGCTTTCTTT. This chain connects TRBV29-1 to TRBJ1-1; possibly TRBD1 for D (5 bases). CDR3 length: 11 residues. Germline lookup yields CDR1 SQVTM and CDR2 ANQGSEA. Between the trimmed V and J ends, which lost 5 bases and 3 bases, there was a span of 7 bases.

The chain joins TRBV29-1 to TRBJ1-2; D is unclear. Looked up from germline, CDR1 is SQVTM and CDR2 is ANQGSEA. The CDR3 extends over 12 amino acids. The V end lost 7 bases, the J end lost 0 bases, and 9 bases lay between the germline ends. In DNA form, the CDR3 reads TGCAGCGCGACTGGAGCTAACTATGGCTACACCTTC. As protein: CSATGANYGYTF.